This TCR beta chain was identified in a study of shared clonotypes between healthy human individuals (dated by TCRdb to 2018 to 2021). Regarding the research as a whole: The cohort comprised a couple of women and a few men aged 18 to 49 years. For each donor, CD4 naive and CD4 memory were each run on three plates, CD8 naive on two plates, and CD8 memory on one plate. Blood TCR repertoires of a handful of healthy adults were deeply sequenced to estimate repertoire size and the extent of clonotype sharing between individuals. Libraries were prepared and TCR repertoires were sequenced by different laboratories using diverse techniques, in order to increase sequencing depth and limit assay-specific biases. Per donor, leukapheresis produced somewhere between about 0.94 and 9 billion PBMCs.

Study-wide conclusions, independent of this receptor: Rarefaction of sorted-subset datasets indicated incomplete sequencing despite the large sequencing depth. The small number of donors limited the genetic and exposure-history diversity represented. Compared with non-shared clonotypes, clonotypes shared by all four sorted-subset donors had higher generation probabilities. Pairwise subsampling led to the expectation that sequencing depth would affect the degree of clonotype sharing among donors. Naive subsets generally had larger estimated clonotype richness than memory subsets did. Sharing across a few donors was observed for around 5% of naive CD4, around 3.5% of naive CD8, 2% to 2.5% of memory CD4, and roughly 0.4% of memory CD8 clonotypes. Only blood was sampled, and tissue TCR repertoires likely differ from those in blood.

Trimmed from V: 3 bases; trimmed from J: 13 bases; junction bases lacking a gene match: 10. CDR3 length: 15 amino acids, cysteine to phenylalanine. Of the read, only the CDR3 DNA is kept; its 45 bases are in frame from base 1. The germline V gene (reference sequence) sets CDR1 to MNHEY and CDR2 to SMNVEV. Using the deep immunoSEQ assay, multiplex PCR amplified TCR CDR3 regions from genomic DNA. Genomic DNA extracted from each cell subset was distributed evenly over all wells of several immunoSEQ 96-well plates, and each plate served as one replicate. For sorted subsets, approximately 200 ng of genomic DNA, equivalent to 25,000 to 35,000 T cell genomes, went into each replicate PCR. Purified libraries were measured with a Qubit 3.0 fluorometer, size-checked on a Bioanalyzer 2100, and measured again with the KAPA Library Quantification kit. A separate single-read 150-cycle Illumina NextSeq 550 flow cell was used to sequence each immunoSEQ 96-well plate. The original methods were these. Because the immunoSEQ output held only junctional sequences and lacked quality scores, the filtering could not match the filtering applied to full-length reads. Sequences were annotated with PyIR, a Python wrapper for IgBLAST v1.9, and V/J genes and CDR3 were assigned using IMGT germline references. Reads were filtered out if the reads had weak V/J assignments (E-value above 1e-6), no CDR3, stop codons, out-of-frame junctions, or ambiguous translated residues. V3J clonotypes were defined as sequences sharing the same inferred V gene, J gene, and CDR3 amino acid sequence. To compute the percentage overlap between repertoires, the number of shared unique clonotypes was divided by the size of the smaller repertoire. Richness of each repertoire was evaluated using RTK rarefaction, the Chao1 estimator, and Recon v2.1 estimates of unobserved clonotypes. Generation probabilities for all TCRbeta clonotypes obtained by the gDNA method from a few donors were computed using OLGA. TCRdb carries this immuneACCESS record with in-frame sequences only. Its versions omit some clonotypes, under half of them owing to an unresolved V gene in the studies checked, with the rest unexplained. That table supplies the V and J calls and clone size; D and trimming were determined from the DNA. Within this sample are millions of clones, with about 95% of them counted one time only. The ten largest clonotypes hold roughly 1.1% of the sample.

For the CD8 naive samples, CD45RO-negative cells were positively selected for CCR7, yielding a CD45RA+CCR7+ population from which TemRA cells were excluded. The donors were healthy, HIV-negative adults who had no recently reported acute infections or vaccinations. Every donor was a Caucasian adult living in Nashville, Tennessee, USA. After blood collection by leukapheresis, PBMCs were isolated using Ficoll-Histopaque density gradient centrifugation and then cryopreserved in the vapor phase of liquid nitrogen. Purity and quantity of every magnetically sorted T cell population were checked by analytical flow cytometry. Genomic DNA was isolated from every sorted fraction and measured by UV absorbance on a Nanodrop 2000c. Of note for this clone: Its recognized antigen is unknown. No much larger clonotype is one base removed from it; base qualities were not supplied.

The sequence was collected from a man aged 18 to 30 in good health. The V and J segments used are TRBV27 and TRBJ1-6; 9 central nucleotides agree with TRBD1. Material for sequencing was naive CD8+ T cells sorted from blood. Taken with the paper, the label for cell subset or site translates to: CD45RA+CCR7+. The CDR3 reads as follows: CASSFGHSDRGPLHF. The nucleotide sequence reads as follows: TGTGCCAGCAGTTTCGGTCATTCGGACAGGGGTCCCCTCCACTTT.